The rows below give T cell receptor beta chains drawn from one sample of a study of CD8 T cells in ankylosing spondylitis. TCRdb called the 5' RACE reads again in MiXCR, with one record for every CDR3 protein. This sample has around 150,000 distinct CDR3 sequences, with around 45% found just once. The sequencing input was synovial fluid, either unsorted or a sorted T cell fraction (not recorded which). The receptors were gathered from a male donor with ankylosing spondylitis. The CDR3 runs from the conserved cysteine through the conserved F or W.

V: TRBV4-3; J: TRBJ2-1; CDR3: CASSQRGGAYNEQFF
V: TRBV20-1; J: TRBJ2-3; CDR3: CSARVGEGPDSGREDTQYF
V: TRBV12-3/TRBV12-4; J: TRBJ1-5; CDR3: CASSLAFALPGQGEYSGNQPQHF
V: TRBV3-1; J: TRBJ1-2; CDR3: CASSQDRVRGRYGYTF
V: TRBV5-1; J: TRBJ1-4; CDR3: CASSLGRNGNEKLFF
V: TRBV30; J: TRBJ2-2; CDR3: CAWSRDRQNTGELFF
V: TRBV20-1; J: TRBJ1-1; CDR3: CSARVRDRLNTEAFF
V: TRBV20-1; J: TRBJ1-1; CDR3: CSARQTEDLMNTEAFF
V: TRBV6-1; J: TRBJ2-2; CDR3: CASSTHPGLGTGELFF
V: TRBV4-1; J: TRBJ2-7; CDR3: CASSQSDRSEQYF
V: TRBV4-1; J: TRBJ2-7; CDR3: CASSPIGQGSAYEQYF
V: TRBV12-3/TRBV12-4; J: TRBJ2-7; CDR3: CASSFGSGSHEQYF